The present entry profiles one TCR beta chain with its context. The data were taken from a study of regulatory T cells in long-lasting Graves disease. iRepertoire HTBI primers and Arm-PCR of CDR3 regions built TCR beta libraries. A single record per CDR3 protein comes from TCRdb applying MiXCR to the multiplex PCR reads. This sample yields around 400,000 distinct CDR3 sequences, of which around 15% are seen a single time; 22% belongs to the top ten. The junction had 3 bases not matched to a gene; V was cut back by 0 bases and J by 2 bases. The CDR3 sequence is 15 residues long. Germline V gene lookup returns CDR1 SGHRS and CDR2 YFSETQ. The time point is: newly diagnosed GD, antithyroid drugs for less than 3 months. The TCR library was prepared using RNA isolated from PBMCs.

The source of this sequence is a female donor with Graves disease. The chain joins TRBV5-1 to TRBJ2-5; 8 bases are a match to TRBD2. The input for sequencing was peripheral blood mononuclear cells (PBMCs), taken at new diagnosis, from a patient treated with antithyroid drugs. CDR3 loop: CASSLGVAGQETQYF. The DNA for the CDR3 is TGCGCCAGCAGCTTGGGAGTAGCGGGACAAGAGACCCAGTACTTC.